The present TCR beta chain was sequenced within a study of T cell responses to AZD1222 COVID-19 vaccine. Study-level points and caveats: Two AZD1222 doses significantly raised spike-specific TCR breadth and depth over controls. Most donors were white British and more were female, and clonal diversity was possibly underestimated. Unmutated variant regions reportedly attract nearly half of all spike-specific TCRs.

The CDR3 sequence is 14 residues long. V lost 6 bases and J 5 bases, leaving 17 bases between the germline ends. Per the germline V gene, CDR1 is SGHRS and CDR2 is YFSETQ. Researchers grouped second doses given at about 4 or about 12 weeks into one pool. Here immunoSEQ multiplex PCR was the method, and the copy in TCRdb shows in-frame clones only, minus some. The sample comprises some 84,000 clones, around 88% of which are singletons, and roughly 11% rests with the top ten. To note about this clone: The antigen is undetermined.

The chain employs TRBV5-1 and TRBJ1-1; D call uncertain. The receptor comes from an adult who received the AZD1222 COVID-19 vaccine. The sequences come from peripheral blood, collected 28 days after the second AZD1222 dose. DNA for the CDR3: TGCGCCAGCACCCGTGGCGCCAAAAGGACTGAAGCTTTCTTT. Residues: CASTRGAKRTEAFF.